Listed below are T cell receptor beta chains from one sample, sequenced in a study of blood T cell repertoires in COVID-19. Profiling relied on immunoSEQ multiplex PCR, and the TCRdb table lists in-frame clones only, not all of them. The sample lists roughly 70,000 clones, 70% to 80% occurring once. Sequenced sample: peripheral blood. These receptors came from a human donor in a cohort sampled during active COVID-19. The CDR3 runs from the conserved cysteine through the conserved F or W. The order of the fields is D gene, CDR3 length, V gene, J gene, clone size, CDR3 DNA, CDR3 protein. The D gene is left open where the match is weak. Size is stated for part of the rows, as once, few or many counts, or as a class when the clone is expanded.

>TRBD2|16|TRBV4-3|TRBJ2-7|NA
TGCGCCAGCAGCCATGATAATAGCGGGACACCCTACGAGCAGTACTTC
CASSHDNSGTPYEQYF
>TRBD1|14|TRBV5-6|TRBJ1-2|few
TGTGCCAGCAGCTTCCTCCAGGGGGCGGTTGGCTACACCTTC
CASSFLQGAVGYTF
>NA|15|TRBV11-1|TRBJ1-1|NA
TGTGCCAGCAGCTCGGGGGGCAGCACCGACACTGAAGCTTTCTTT
CASSSGGSTDTEAFF
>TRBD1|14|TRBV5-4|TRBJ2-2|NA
TGTGCCAGCAGTTGGGACAGGGGGCGCGGGGAGCTGTTTTTT
CASSWDRGRGELFF
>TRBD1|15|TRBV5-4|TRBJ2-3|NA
TGTGCCAGCAGCTTCAAGGGGGCGGCTACAGATACGCAGTATTTT
CASSFKGAATDTQYF
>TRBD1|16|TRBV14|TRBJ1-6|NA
TGTGCCAGCAGCCAAGAGACGGGACAGAGGAATTCACCCCTCCACTTT
CASSQETGQRNSPLHF
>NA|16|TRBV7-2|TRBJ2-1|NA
TGTGCCAGCAGCTTCTCTAGCCGGGCCATTTTCAATGAGCAGTTCTTC
CASSFSSRAIFNEQFF
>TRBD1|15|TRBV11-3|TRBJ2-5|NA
TGTGCCAGCAGCCTAACCGGGACAGGGGCAGAGACCCAGTACTTC
CASSLTGTGAETQYF
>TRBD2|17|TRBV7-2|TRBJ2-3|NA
TGTGCCAGCAGCTTAGATGGGACTAGCGGGATGGCAGATACGCAGTATTTT
CASSLDGTSGMADTQYF
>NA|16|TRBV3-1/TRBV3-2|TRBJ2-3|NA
TGTGCCAGCAGCCCACAGGGCCGCGTAGGGAAAGATACGCAGTATTTT
CASSPQGRVGKDTQYF
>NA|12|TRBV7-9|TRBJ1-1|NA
TGTGCCAGCGTACCACTAAACACTGAAGCTTTCTTT
CASVPLNTEAFF
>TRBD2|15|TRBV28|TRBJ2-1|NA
TGTGCCAGCAGGGGTAGCGGGATCTCCTACAATGAGCAGTTCTTC
CASRGSGISYNEQFF
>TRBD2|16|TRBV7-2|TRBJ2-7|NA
TGTGCCAGCAGCTTGGGTGGTAGCGGGAGTGCCTACGAGCAGTACTTC
CASSLGGSGSAYEQYF
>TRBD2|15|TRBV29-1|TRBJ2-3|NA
TGCAGCGTTGAAGTGGGTAGCGGGCCCAAGGGTACGCAGTATTTT
CSVEVGSGPKGTQYF
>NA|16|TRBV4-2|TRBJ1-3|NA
TGTGCCAGCAGCCAAGACCCAGGGCAAACTGGAAACACCATATATTTT
CASSQDPGQTGNTIYF
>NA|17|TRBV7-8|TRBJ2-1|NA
TGTGCCAGCAGCTTAGCGGCCCCCGGGGGACTGTACAATGAGCAGTTCTTC
CASSLAAPGGLYNEQFF
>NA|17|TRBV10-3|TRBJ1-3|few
TGTGCCATCAGTGACCCTGGGGACTTCAACTCTGGAAACACCATATATTTT
CAISDPGDFNSGNTIYF
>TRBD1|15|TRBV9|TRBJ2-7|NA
TGTGCCAGCAGCGCAGGGGGCGCCTCTGTCTACGAGCAGTACTTC
CASSAGGASVYEQYF
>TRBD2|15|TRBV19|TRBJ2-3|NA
TGTGCCAGTAGTTCCGGTGGGGGAGGGGCAGATACGCAGTATTTT
CASSSGGGGADTQYF
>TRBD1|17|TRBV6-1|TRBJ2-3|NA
TGTGCCAGCAGTGAAGCGATCTCCGCGGACAGGGATCATACGCAGTATTTT
CASSEAISADRDHTQYF
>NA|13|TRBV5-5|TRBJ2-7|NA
TGTGCCAGCAGCGACGGCAAGGGGGACGAGCAGTACTTC
CASSDGKGDEQYF
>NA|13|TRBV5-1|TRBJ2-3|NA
TGCGCCAGCAGCCCAAGACAGTTGGATACGCAGTATTTT
CASSPRQLDTQYF
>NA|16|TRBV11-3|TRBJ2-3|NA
TGTGCCAGCAGCTTCATCCGGGAACTCAGCACAGATACGCAGTATTTT
CASSFIRELSTDTQYF
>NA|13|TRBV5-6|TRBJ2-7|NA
TGTGCCAGCAGCTTGGAGCAGGCCTACGAGCAGTACTTC
CASSLEQAYEQYF
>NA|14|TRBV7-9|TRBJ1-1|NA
TGTGCCAGCAGGCACAGGGACCTGAACACTGAAGCTTTCTTT
CASRHRDLNTEAFF
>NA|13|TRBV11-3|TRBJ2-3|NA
TGTGCCAGCAGCTTACGAGGCACAGATACGCAGTATTTT
CASSLRGTDTQYF
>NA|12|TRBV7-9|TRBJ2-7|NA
TGTGCCAGCAACCGACAGGTCCTCGAGCAGTACTTC
CASNRQVLEQYF
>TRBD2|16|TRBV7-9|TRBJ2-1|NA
TGTGCCAGCAGCTTTACTAGCGGGAGGGTTCACAATGAGCAGTTCTTC
CASSFTSGRVHNEQFF
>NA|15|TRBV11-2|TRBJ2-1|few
TGTGCCAGCAGCTTGGGCAGGGCCTCCTACAATGAGCAGTTCTTC
CASSLGRASYNEQFF
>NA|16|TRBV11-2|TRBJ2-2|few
TGTGCCAGCAGCTTAGATCCCGGGGTGAACACCGGGGAGCTGTTTTTT
CASSLDPGVNTGELFF
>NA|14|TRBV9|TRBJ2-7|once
TGTGCCAGCAGCGTAGACGTACAGGGATTCGAGCAGTACTTC
CASSVDVQGFEQYF
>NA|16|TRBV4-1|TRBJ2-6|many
TGCGCCAGCAGTCTAATACAGAGCTCTGGGGCCAACGTCCTGACTTTC
CASSLIQSSGANVLTF
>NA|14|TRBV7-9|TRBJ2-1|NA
TGTGCCAGCAGCTTACTAGTTTCTGACAATGAGCAGTTCTTC
CASSLLVSDNEQFF
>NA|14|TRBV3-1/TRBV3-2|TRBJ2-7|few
TGTGCCAGCAGCCAAGAAGGGGGATCCTACGAGCAGTACTTC
CASSQEGGSYEQYF
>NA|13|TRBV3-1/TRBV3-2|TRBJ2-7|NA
TGTGCCAGCAGCCAAGGTAGGGGCAGCCCAGCATACTTC
CASSQGRGSPAYF
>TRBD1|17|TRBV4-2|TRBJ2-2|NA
TGTGCCAGCAGCCAAGATGGGGACAGGGGGCCGACCGGGGAGCTGTTTTTT
CASSQDGDRGPTGELFF
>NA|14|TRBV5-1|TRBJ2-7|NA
TGCGCCAGCAGCTTGGCTAGCGCTTCCTACGAGCAGTACTTC
CASSLASASYEQYF
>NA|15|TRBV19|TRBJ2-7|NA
TGTGCCAGTAGTCTCCGTGGAGGGGTGGCCTACGAGCAGTACTTC
CASSLRGGVAYEQYF
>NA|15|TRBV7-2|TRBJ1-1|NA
TGTGCCAGCAGCAGAAGTACAGGGCAGAACACTGAAGCTTTCTTT
CASSRSTGQNTEAFF
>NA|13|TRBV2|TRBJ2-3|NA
TGTGCCAGCAGTCTAACTAGGGCTGATACGCAGTATTTT
CASSLTRADTQYF
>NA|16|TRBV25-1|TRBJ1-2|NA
TGTGCCAGCAGTGAATATGGGCAGGGTGAGACTGGTGGCTACACCTTC
CASSEYGQGETGGYTF
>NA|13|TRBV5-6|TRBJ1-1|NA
TGTGCCAGCAGCTTTCAGGGTGGCACTGAAGCTTTCTTT
CASSFQGGTEAFF
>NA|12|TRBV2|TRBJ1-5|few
TGTGCCAGCAGTGCAGGAAATCAGCCCCAGCATTTT
CASSAGNQPQHF
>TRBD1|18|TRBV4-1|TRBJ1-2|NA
TGCGCCAGCAGCCAAAGAGTGCAGAGCCGGGACAGGGGGTATGGCTACACCTTC
CASSQRVQSRDRGYGYTF
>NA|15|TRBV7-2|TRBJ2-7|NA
TGTGCCAGCAGCGTTACCGGGACTTACCCCTACGAGCAGTACTTC
CASSVTGTYPYEQYF
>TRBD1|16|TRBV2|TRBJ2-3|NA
TGTGCCAGCAGTGAGGGCAGGGGGAGCCTCACAGATACGCAGTATTTT
CASSEGRGSLTDTQYF
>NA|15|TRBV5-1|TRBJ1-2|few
TGCGCCAGCAGCTTGGAGCAGCCCACTATCTATGGCTACACCTTC
CASSLEQPTIYGYTF
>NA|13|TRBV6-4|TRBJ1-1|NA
TGTGCCAGCAGTGACGAGTCCGGCACTGAAGCTTTCTTT
CASSDESGTEAFF
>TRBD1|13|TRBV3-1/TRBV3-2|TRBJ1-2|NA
TGTGCCAGCAGCCAACAGGGGGCGCCTGGCTACACCTTC
CASSQQGAPGYTF
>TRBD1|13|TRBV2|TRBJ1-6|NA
TGTGCCAGCACCGGACAGGGCGGTTCACCCCTCCACTTT
CASTGQGGSPLHF
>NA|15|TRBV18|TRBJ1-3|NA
TGTGCCAGCTCACCCGAGTCGAGCTCTGGAAACACCATATATTTT
CASSPESSSGNTIYF
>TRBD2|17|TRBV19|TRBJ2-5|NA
TGTGCCAGTAGTATGGGTATGACTAGCGGGGGAGAGGAGACCCAGTACTTC
CASSMGMTSGGEETQYF
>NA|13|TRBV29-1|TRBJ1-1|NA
TGCAGCGGGAGATCGAATATGAACACTGAAGCTTTCTTT
CSGRSNMNTEAFF
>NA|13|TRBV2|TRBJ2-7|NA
TGTGCCAGCAGTACACCTCGGGTCCACGAGCAGTACTTC
CASSTPRVHEQYF
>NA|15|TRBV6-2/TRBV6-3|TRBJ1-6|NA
TGTGCCAGCAGTTACGACATCCCGCGGGATTCACCCCTCCACTTT
CASSYDIPRDSPLHF
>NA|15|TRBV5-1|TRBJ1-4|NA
TGCGCCAGCAGCACCCAGGGTGCCACTAATGAAAAACTGTTTTTT
CASSTQGATNEKLFF
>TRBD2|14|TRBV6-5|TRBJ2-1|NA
TGTGCCAGCAGAGCTGCGGGAGGGCCGAATGAGCAGTTCTTC
CASRAAGGPNEQFF
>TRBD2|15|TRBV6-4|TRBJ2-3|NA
TGTGCCAGCTCCGAAGGGGAGGGTCGTTCAGATACGCAGTATTTT
CASSEGEGRSDTQYF
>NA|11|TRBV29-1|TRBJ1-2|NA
TGCAGCGTTGGACAGTCGGATGGCTACACCTTC
CSVGQSDGYTF